The following is a T cell receptor (beta chain) sequence with its context. The CDR3 sequence is 15 residues long. These data originate in a study of blood T cell repertoires in COVID-19. Overall study context: Spain, Italy and the United States supplied samples that represented acute and convalescent COVID-19.

TCRdb's copy holds only in-frame clones and misses some; the assay was immunoSEQ multiplex PCR. The sample carries about 170,000 clones, around 88% recorded once. Sequenced material: PBMCs or T cells enriched from blood (not recorded which). The sequence was collected from a woman aged 45-60 years in a cohort exposed to, infected with or recovered from COVID-19 (not recorded which). The chain combines TRBV21-1 with TRBJ2-5; the D call in the table, TRBD1, was not verified against the DNA. TRBV21-1 is given as a pseudogene. The CDR3 here is CASSKVVGGVETQYF. CDR3 bases: TGTGCCAGCAGCAAAGTGGTTGGGGGCGTGGAGACCCAGTACTTC.